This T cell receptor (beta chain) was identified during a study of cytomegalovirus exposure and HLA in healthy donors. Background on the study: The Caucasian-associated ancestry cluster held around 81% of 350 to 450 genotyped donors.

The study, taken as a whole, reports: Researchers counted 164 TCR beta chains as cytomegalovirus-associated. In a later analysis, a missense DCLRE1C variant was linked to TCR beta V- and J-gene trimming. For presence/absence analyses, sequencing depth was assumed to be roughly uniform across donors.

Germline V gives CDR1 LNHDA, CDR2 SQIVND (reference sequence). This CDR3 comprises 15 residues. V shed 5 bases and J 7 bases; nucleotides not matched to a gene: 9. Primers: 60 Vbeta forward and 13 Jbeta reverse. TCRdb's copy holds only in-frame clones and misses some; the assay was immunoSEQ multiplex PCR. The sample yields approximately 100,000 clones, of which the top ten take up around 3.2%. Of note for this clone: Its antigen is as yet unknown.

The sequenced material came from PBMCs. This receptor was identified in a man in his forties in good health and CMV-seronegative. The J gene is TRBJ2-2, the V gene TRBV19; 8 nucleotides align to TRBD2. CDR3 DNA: TGTGCCAGTAGTGGTCTCGGGGGGGCCGGCGGGGAGCTGTTTTTT. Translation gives CASSGLGGAGGELFF. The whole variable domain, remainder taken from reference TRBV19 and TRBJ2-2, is DGGITQSPKYLFRKEGQNVTLSCEQNLNHDAMYWYRQDPGQGLRLIYYSQIVNDFQKGDIAEGYSVSREKKESFPLTVTSAQKNPTAFYLCASSGLGGAGGELFFGEGSRLTVL.